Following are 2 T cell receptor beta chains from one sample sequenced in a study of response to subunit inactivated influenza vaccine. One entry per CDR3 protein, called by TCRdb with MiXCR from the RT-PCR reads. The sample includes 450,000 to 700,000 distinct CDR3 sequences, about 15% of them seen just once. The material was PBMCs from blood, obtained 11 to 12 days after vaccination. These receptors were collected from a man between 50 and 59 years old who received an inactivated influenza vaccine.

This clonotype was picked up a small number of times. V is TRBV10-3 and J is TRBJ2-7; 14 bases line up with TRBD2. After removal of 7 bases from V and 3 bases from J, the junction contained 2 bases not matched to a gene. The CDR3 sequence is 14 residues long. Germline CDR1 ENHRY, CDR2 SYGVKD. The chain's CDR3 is CAITGTSGGYEQYF. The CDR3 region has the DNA TGTGCCATCACCGGGACTAGCGGGGGCTACGAGCAGTACTTC.

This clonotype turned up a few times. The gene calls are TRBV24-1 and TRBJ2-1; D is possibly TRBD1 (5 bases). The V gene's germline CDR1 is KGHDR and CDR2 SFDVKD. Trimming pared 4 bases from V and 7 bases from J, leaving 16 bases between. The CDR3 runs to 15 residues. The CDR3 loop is CATSDQGGMPNEQFF. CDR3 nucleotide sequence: TGTGCCACCAGTGACCAGGGTGGTATGCCGAATGAGCAGTTCTTC.